This T cell receptor beta chain was recovered during a study of cytomegalovirus exposure and HLA in healthy donors. Study as a whole: Around 200 million T cells yielded 90 million to 130 million unique TCR beta sequences, as an earlier analysis found.

This clone was counted only a few times. Its specificity is not known. Germline lookup yields CDR1 KGHSH and CDR2 LQKENI. J was trimmed by 5 bases and V by 3 bases; bases with no gene match: 5. The CDR3 has 15 amino acids. The PCR employed 60 Vbeta primers together with 13 Jbeta primers. The method was immunoSEQ multiplex PCR; TCRdb's version includes in-frame clones alone and lacks a portion of them. The data contain under 250,000 clones, around 80% of them singletons. The study, taken as a whole, reports: Through in vitro validation, a few CMV-associated chains were shown to be specific for CMV antigens. Among the sequence variants, a highly shared cluster was likely an artifact of sequencing.

The material sequenced was PBMCs. This chain joins TRBV18 and TRBJ2-1, with 9 nucleotides matching TRBD2. The TCR comes from an older woman in good health and CMV-seropositive. The CDR3 region is CASSPRASGDNEQFF. CDR3 DNA sequence: TGTGCCAGCTCACCCCGGGCTAGCGGGGACAATGAGCAGTTCTTC.